The clone carrying this T cell receptor beta chain was detected only a few times. Its antigen is undetermined. The source of the sample is a study of T cell repertoires in cytomegalovirus infection. The wider study: Evidence of both CMV infection and a matching HLA type came from public TCR beta signatures.

TCRdb independently ran MiXCR on the reads; one entry per CDR3 protein. This sample carries approximately 110,000 distinct CDR3 sequences, more than 25% of them seen once, and the ten largest clones take under 65%. Per the germline V gene, CDR1 is SGHDT and CDR2 is YYEEEE. The CDR3 runs to 15 residues. Trimming at V came to 6 bases and at J to 4 bases, leaving 10 bases not matched to a gene. General study points: HLA-C-restricted CMV-specific TCR beta clonotypes were dominant in the ex vivo response. Adding up the frequency of public TCR beta families identified people who carried CMV plus the relevant HLA.

This TCR was recovered from a human donor in good health (CMV status not recorded). Some clones in this sample may be carry-over from other donors' samples. Material: CD8+ T cells from cultured PBMCs, obtained from culture after CMV antigen stimulation. The chain employs TRBV5-6 and TRBJ1-1; 9 bases match TRBD1. CDR3 nucleotide sequence: TGTGCCAGCACCGATACGACAGGGGGGTTCACTGAAGCTTTCTTT. This codes for CASTDTTGGFTEAFF.